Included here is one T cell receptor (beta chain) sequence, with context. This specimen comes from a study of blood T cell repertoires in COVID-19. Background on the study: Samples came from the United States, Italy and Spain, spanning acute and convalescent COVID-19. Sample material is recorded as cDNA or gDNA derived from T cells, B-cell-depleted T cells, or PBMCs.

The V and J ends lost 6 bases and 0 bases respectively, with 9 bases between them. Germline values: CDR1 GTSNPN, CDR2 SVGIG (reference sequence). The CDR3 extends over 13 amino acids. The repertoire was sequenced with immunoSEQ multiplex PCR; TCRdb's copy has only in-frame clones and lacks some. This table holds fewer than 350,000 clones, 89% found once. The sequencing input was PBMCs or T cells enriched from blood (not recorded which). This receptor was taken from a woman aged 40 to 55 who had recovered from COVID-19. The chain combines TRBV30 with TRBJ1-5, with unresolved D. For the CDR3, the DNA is TGTGCCTGTAGCCGGGATAGCAATCAGCCCCAGCATTTT. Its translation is CACSRDSNQPQHF.